The clone carrying this TCR beta chain has a handful of counts. The target antigen is unknown. Measured with immunoSEQ multiplex PCR; TCRdb has only the in-frame clones, and not every one. This sample has tens of thousands of clones; over 65% occur once, and the top ten carry around 12%. The data were obtained in a study of OX40 agonist ivuxolimab in advanced cancers. Study background: In this trial design, patients received ivuxolimab intravenously at 0.01 to 10 mg/kg every 2 weeks.

Patients were ruled out by autoimmune disease history or systemic immunosuppression. General observations from the study: Partial responders treated at 0.1-3.0 mg/kg exhibited clonal expansion among the lowest measured. Clonal expansion by week 6 occurred in CD4+ and CD8+ blood T cells (at 0.1 to 3.0 mg/kg).

The CDR3 consists of 14 residues. The germline V and J ends were trimmed by 4 bases and 8 bases, with 15 bases remaining between them. From germline, CDR1 is SGDLS and CDR2 YYNGEE. This sequence joins TRBV9 and TRBJ1-4; TRBD1 is a possible D gene (5 bases). This TCR came from an adult with an advanced solid tumor such as melanoma, head and neck, liver or kidney cancer. The starting material was CD4+ or CD8+ T cells sorted from blood, obtained in a trial of the OX40 agonist ivuxolimab. This CDR3 is CASSTGAGREKLFF. CDR3 bases: TGTGCCAGCAGCACCGGGGCAGGGAGGGAAAAACTGTTTTTT.